Shown below are 5 T cell receptor beta chains from a single sample sequenced in a study of long-term antiretroviral therapy in people with HIV. At the survey level, the v3.0 immunoSEQ assay was run. TCRdb's copy holds only in-frame clones and misses some; the assay was immunoSEQ multiplex PCR. This table holds 40,000 to 50,000 clones, approximately 94% found once. Sequenced material: unsorted PBMCs, taken approximately 9.5 years after starting antiretroviral therapy. These receptors were taken from a young man with HIV.

The CDR3 sequence: CASKQGENEKLFF. CDR3 coding DNA: TGCGCCAGCAAACAGGGGGAGAATGAAAAACTGTTTTTT. This chain uses TRBV5-1 with TRBJ1-4, with 8 bases fitting TRBD1. Trimming at V came to 6 bases and at J to 5 bases, leaving 3 bases not matched to a gene. Germline V lookup: CDR1 SGHRS, CDR2 YFSETQ. The CDR3 consists of 13 residues.

The V call is TRBV5-8, the J call TRBJ2-5, with TRBD1 matching over 7 bases. CDR1 SGHTS and CDR2 YDEGEE come from the germline V gene. V dropped 5 bases and J dropped 2; count of bases not matched to a gene: 6. The CDR3 totals 14 residues. The CDR3 nucleotides read TGTGCCAGCAGGCGACCGGGACAGCAAGAGACCCAGTACTTC. It yields the protein CASRRPGQQETQYF.

The chain joins TRBV18 to TRBJ2-1, with a weak D call TRBD1 (6 bases). The germline gives CDR1 KGHSH, CDR2 LQKENI. V lost 4 bases to trimming and J lost 11 bases, with 12 bases between them. This CDR3 has 12 residues. In nucleotides, the CDR3 is TGTGCCAGCTCACATGGGACATCTCAGCAGTTCTTC. Its translation: CASSHGTSQQFF.

The chain links TRBV11-2 to TRBJ1-1; D is uncertain. Per germline, CDR1 SGHAT and CDR2 FQNNGV. The CDR3 spans 12 residues. Trimming shortened V by 8 bases and J by 4 bases, and 11 bases separated the two germline ends. As DNA, the CDR3 is TGTGCCAGCCACTCTCCCAGCACTGAAGCTTTCTTT. Amino acids: CASHSPSTEAFF.

The chain uses TRBV11-2 and TRBJ1-2, with D perhaps TRBD1 (5 bases). The CDR3 sequence is 13 residues long. V lost 5 bases and J 9 bases, leaving 16 bases between the germline ends. CDR1 and CDR2 from the germline V gene are SGHAT and FQNNGV. The CDR3 DNA reads TGTGCCAGCAGCCCAGGGAGCGTTAATCGCTACACCTTC. Translating it yields CASSPGSVNRYTF. The full variable domain, its missing parts supplied by reference TRBV11-2 and TRBJ1-2, is EAGVAQSPRYKIIEKRQSVAFWCNPISGHATLYWYQQILGQGPKLLIQFQNNGVVDDSQLPKDRFSAERLKGVDSTLKIQPAKLEDSAVYLCASSPGSVNRYTFGSGTRLTVV.